The sample holds one count of the clone carrying this T cell receptor (beta chain). The CDR3 totals 16 residues. The germline gives CDR1 SGHNT, CDR2 YYREEE (reference sequence). The ends lost 4 bases at V and 2 bases at J; junction bases unmatched: 9. The sample is drawn from a study of blood T cell repertoires in COVID-19. At the level of the study: The United States, Italy and Spain supplied acute and convalescent COVID-19 samples. T cells, B-cell-depleted T cells, or PBMCs provided the cDNA or gDNA that served as material.

Source study methods: Researchers report that nucleated cell counts were estimated from reference gene primer amplification. Sequencing used immunoSEQ multiplex PCR; TCRdb keeps in-frame clones, though not all of them. The V and J calls and clone size were taken over from that table, and D and trimming were inferred from the DNA. Found here are some 260,000 clones, approximately 79% of them singletons; the top ten hold around 3.6%. Specimen: peripheral blood. The clonotype comes from a woman in her thirties or forties with active or convalescent COVID-19. This chain joins TRBV5-4 and TRBJ2-1, with 7 positions matching TRBD1. The chain's CDR3 is CASSPDRVKTYNEQFF. CDR3 bases: TGTGCCAGCAGCCCCGACAGGGTAAAAACCTACAATGAGCAGTTCTTC.